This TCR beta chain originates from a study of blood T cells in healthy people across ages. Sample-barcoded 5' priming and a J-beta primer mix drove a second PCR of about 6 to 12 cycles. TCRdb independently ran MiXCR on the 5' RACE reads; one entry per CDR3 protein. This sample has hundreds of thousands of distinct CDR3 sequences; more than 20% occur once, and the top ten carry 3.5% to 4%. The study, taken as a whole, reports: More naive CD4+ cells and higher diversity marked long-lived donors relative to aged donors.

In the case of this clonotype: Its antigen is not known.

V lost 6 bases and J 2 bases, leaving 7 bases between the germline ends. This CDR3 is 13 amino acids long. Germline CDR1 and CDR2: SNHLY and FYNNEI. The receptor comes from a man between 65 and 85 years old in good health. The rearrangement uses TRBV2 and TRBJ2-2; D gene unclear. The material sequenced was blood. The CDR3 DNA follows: TGTGCCAGCAGCCTTATAAACACCGGGGAGCTGTTTTTT. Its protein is CASSLINTGELFF.